This passage covers 13 T cell receptor beta chains from one sample sequenced in a study of tumor-infiltrating lymphocytes in primary liver carcinoma. Scientists recovered RNA and DNA together from roughly 21-30 mg of unsorted bulk tissue. From around 500 ng of total RNA, TCR beta-specific cDNA was reverse-transcribed using a constant-region primer. The TCR beta library was amplified through three nested multiplex PCR rounds in a modified ARM-PCR procedure. Each of the first two PCR rounds ran around 10 cycles with TRBV1-TRBV30 forward and C-beta reverse primers. TCRdb itself ran the multiplex PCR reads through MiXCR, one entry per CDR3 protein. The data hold 90,000 to 140,000 distinct CDR3 sequences, with about four fifths observed a single time. The sequenced sample was liver tumor tissue from sampling region 3. The subset is: tumor region T3, left-lateral pole. These TCRs come from a man aged 35 to 55 with primary liver carcinoma and hepatitis B virus infection.

On this clonotype itself: A read error may produce the germline difference seen at one junction end. The chain joins TRBV10-3 to TRBJ2-1; D is uncertain. The CDR3 length is 15 residues. Germline V lookup: CDR1 ENHRY, CDR2 SYGVKD. The CDR3 reads CVISDRQLSYNERFF. CDR3 coding DNA: TGTGTCATCAGTGATCGGCAGCTTTCCTACAATGAGCGGTTCTTC.

As to this clonotype: This could be a read error, since a much larger clone is one nucleotide away. The chain joins TRBV28 to TRBJ1-5; TRBD1 might be the D (5 bases). CDR3 length: 15 residues. Germline CDR1 is MDHEN and CDR2 is SYDVKM. CDR3 DNA: TGTGCCAGCAGGGTGGGACTAAGTAGCCATCAGGCCCAGCATTTT. The encoded protein is CASRVGLSSHQAQHF.

To note about this clonotype: One junction end does not reproduce the germline sequence, and a read error may be involved. The chain joins TRBV5-5 to TRBJ2-5, with TRBD2 matching over 10 bases. CDR3 length: 14 amino acids. Looked up from germline, CDR1 is SGHKS and CDR2 is YYEKEE (reference sequence). The CDR3 coding sequence is TGTGCCAACAGCTTGAAGACTAGCGGGGAGACCCAGTACTTC. Encoded protein: CANSLKTSGETQYF.

The sample holds many counts of this clonotype. A much bigger clone sits one base away, suggesting this may be a read error. The chain employs TRBV6-2 or TRBV6-3 and TRBJ2-1, with 9 bases aligning to TRBD2. Per germline, CDR1 MNHEY and CDR2 SVGEGT. The CDR3 is made up of 13 amino acids. CDR3 sequence reads: CASRPGLAGRQSF. DNA of the CDR3: TGTGCCAGCAGACCGGGACTAGCCGGGAGGCAGTCCTTC.

As for this clonotype: A much bigger clone sits one base away, suggesting this may be a read error. This chain joins TRBV7-2 and TRBJ2-3, with TRBD2 identical over 10 bases. After removal of 6 bases from V and 4 bases from J, the junction contained 13 bases not matched to a gene. The CDR3 spans 17 residues. Per germline, CDR1 SGHTA and CDR2 FQGNSA. The CDR3 reads CASRRTSGSGGSDTQYF. CDR3 DNA: TGTGCCAGCAGACGGACTAGCGGTTCGGGGGGCTCAGATACGCAGTATTTT.

Turning to this clonotype: Sequence at one end of the junction differs from germline and may be a read error. V usage is TRBV2 and J usage is TRBJ1-1, with D unclear. Germline lookup yields CDR1 SNHLY and CDR2 FYNNEI. The CDR3 is 12 residues long. The CDR3 loop is CASRSGVTESFF. CDR3 nucleotide sequence: TGTGCTAGCAGGTCAGGCGTAACTGAATCTTTCTTT.

With respect to this clonotype: Relative to the germline gene, one junction end is altered; a read error may explain this. For the CDR3, the DNA is TGTGCCAGCAACCCCATAGCGAGAGCGTATTACAATGAGCGGTTCTTC. This encodes CASNPIARAYYNERFF. The chain links TRBV11-1 to TRBJ2-1; D perhaps matches TRBD2 (5 bases). Germline assignment: CDR1 SGHAT and CDR2 FQDESV (reference sequence). This CDR3 is built from 16 residues.

The count of this clonotype is one. The chain has TRBV12-3 or TRBV12-4 and TRBJ1-5; D remains unclear. The ends were cut back, 7 bases at V and 4 bases at J, with 17 bases in the middle. CDR3 length equals 15 residues. DNA for the CDR3: TGTGCCAGCACACGGAGCACTGCAATAAATCAGCCCCAGCATTTT. Protein: CASTRSTAINQPQHF.

A note on this clonotype: The germline gene is not matched at one end of the junction; a read error may be the cause. The gene calls are TRBV12-3 or TRBV12-4 and TRBJ2-7; possibly TRBD2 for D (5 bases). The CDR3 length is 12 residues. CDR3 DNA sequence: TGTGCCATCAGTCATGGAGGCCTCGAGCAGTACTTC. It is translated as CAISHGGLEQYF.

As regards this clonotype: Given the absence of the conserved phenylalanine or tryptophan at the CDR3 end, a read error is likely. This rearrangement joins TRBV6-5 to TRBJ2-5; D is perhaps TRBD2 (6 bases). This CDR3 spans 15 amino acids. CDR1 and CDR2 (germline): MNHEY, SVGAGI. The ends were cut back, 2 bases at V and 6 bases at J, with 16 bases in the middle. In DNA, the CDR3 is TGTGCCAGCAGTTACATTGGAGGGGATAGCAAGACCCAGTACATC. Amino acid sequence: CASSYIGGDSKTQYI.

As concerns this clonotype: Germline and junction disagree at one end, which may indicate a read error. V is TRBV6-6 and J is TRBJ2-7; TRBD2 might be the D (6 bases). Germline V CDR1 and CDR2: MNHNY, SVGAGI (reference sequence). The CDR3 contains 13 residues. The CDR3, as DNA: TGTGCCAGCACCCCGGGACTCTCCTACGAGCACTACTTC. Its protein is CASTPGLSYEHYF.

To note about this clonotype: Relative to the germline gene, one junction end is altered; a read error may explain this. The chain joins TRBV29-1 to TRBJ2-5; maybe TRBD2 (5 bases). Germline V lookup: CDR1 SQVTM, CDR2 ANQGSEA. The CDR3 is 12 amino acids. CDR3 sequence: CSVSGSQETQYF. In DNA, the CDR3 is TGTAGCGTTTCGGGGTCCCAAGAGACCCAGTACTTC. Filled out from reference TRBV29-1 and TRBJ2-5, the complete variable domain reads SAVISQKPSRDICQRGTSLTIQCQVDSQVTMMFWYRQQPGQSLTLIATANQGSEATYESGFVIDKFPISRPNLTFSTLTVSNMSPEDSSIYLCSVSGSQETQYFGPGTRLLVL.

CDR3 amino acids: CASDYRGAGELFF. The CDR3 DNA is TGTGCCAGCGACTACAGGGGGGCCGGGGAGCTGTTTTTT. This sequence joins TRBV2 and TRBJ2-2; 8 bases match TRBD1. This CDR3 has 13 amino acids. CDR1 SNHLY and CDR2 FYNNEI come from the germline V gene. The V and J ends lost 8 bases and 6 bases, in that order; junction bases with no gene match: 5.